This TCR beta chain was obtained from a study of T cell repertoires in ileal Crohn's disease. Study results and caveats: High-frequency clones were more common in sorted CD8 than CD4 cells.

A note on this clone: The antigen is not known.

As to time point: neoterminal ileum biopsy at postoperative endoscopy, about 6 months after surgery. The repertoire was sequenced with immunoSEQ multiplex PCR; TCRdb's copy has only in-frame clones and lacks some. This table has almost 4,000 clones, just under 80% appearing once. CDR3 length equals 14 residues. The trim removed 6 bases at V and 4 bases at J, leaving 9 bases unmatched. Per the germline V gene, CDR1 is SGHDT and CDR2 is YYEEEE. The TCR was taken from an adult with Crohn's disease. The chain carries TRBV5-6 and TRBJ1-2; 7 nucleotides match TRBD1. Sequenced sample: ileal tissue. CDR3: CASNPDRAPYGYTF. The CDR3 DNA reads TGTGCCAGCAACCCTGACAGGGCCCCCTATGGCTACACCTTC.